The 6 T cell receptor beta chains below all came from one sample that was sequenced in a study of blood T cell repertoires in COVID-19. Produced via immunoSEQ multiplex PCR; TCRdb's table is partial and in-frame only. This table has about 190,000 clones, approximately 90% appearing once. Material: peripheral blood. These receptors all come from a man between 25 and 39 years old with acute or convalescent COVID-19.

The gene calls are TRBV19 and TRBJ1-2, with 7 nucleotides matching TRBD1. Trimming cost V 6 bases and J 2 bases; bases outside gene matches: 12. The CDR3 covers 16 residues. CDR1 and CDR2 from the germline V gene are LNHDA and SQIVND (reference sequence). CDR3: CASSHRSNRGNYGYTF. DNA for the CDR3: TGTGCCAGTAGCCATCGCTCAAACAGGGGAAACTATGGCTACACCTTC.

The genes are TRBV3-1 (or the pseudogene TRBV3-2) and TRBJ2-7, with 8 nucleotides matching TRBD2. CDR1 and CDR2 from the germline V gene are LGHDT and YNNKEL (reference sequence). The CDR3 length is 13 residues. V shed 4 bases and J 6 bases; nucleotides not matched to a gene: 5. The CDR3 spells CASSPRTSIEQYF. For the CDR3, the DNA is TGTGCCAGCAGCCCCCGGACTAGCATCGAGCAGTACTTC.

V gene TRBV19 combines with J gene TRBJ2-3; perhaps TRBD2 as D (5 bases). Germline V gene data show CDR1 as LNHDA and CDR2 as SQIVND (reference sequence). V shed 9 bases and J shed 4 bases, with 17 bases lying between them. The CDR3 sequence is 14 residues long. The CDR3 reads CASSLGAGADTQYF. The CDR3 bases are TGTGCCAGCAGTTTGGGAGCCGGGGCAGATACGCAGTATTTT.

This rearrangement joins TRBV12-3 or TRBV12-4 to TRBJ2-1; 8 nucleotides align to TRBD1. This CDR3 is 13 amino acids long. V lost 6 bases and J lost 8; bases outside the gene matches: 6. CDR3 loop: CASSPDRVHEQFF. CDR3 coding DNA: TGTGCCAGCAGCCCGGACAGGGTCCATGAGCAGTTCTTC.

The gene calls are TRBV4-1 and TRBJ2-1, with D possibly TRBD2 on 5 matching bases. CDR3 length equals 15 residues. Per the germline V gene, CDR1 is MGHRA and CDR2 is YSYEKL. V was clipped by 1 base and J by 6 bases, with 13 bases between them. CDR3 bases: TGCGCCAGCAGCCAAGTGGTGTCGAGCGGCAATGAGCAGTTCTTC. It specifies CASSQVVSSGNEQFF.

The chain couples TRBV5-1 to TRBJ2-1; D might be TRBD1 (6 bases). The germline V gene encodes CDR1 SGHRS and CDR2 YFSETQ. V was clipped by 6 bases and J by 8 bases, with 21 bases between them. This CDR3 contains 15 residues. The DNA of the CDR3 is TGCGCCAGCACCCCGGACAGCCACGTTCGAGATGAGCAGTTCTTC. Translation gives CASTPDSHVRDEQFF. Variable domain in full (rest from reference TRBV5-1 and TRBJ2-1): KAGVTQTPRYLIKTRGQQVTLSCSPISGHRSVSWYQQTPGQGLQFLFEYFSETQRNKGNFPGRFSGRQFSNSRSEMNVSTLELGDSALYLCASTPDSHVRDEQFFGPGTRLTVL.